The 23 T cell receptor beta chains in this list originate from one sample, sequenced in a study of beta chain features in type 1 diabetes. What was sequenced were expressed TCRB transcripts, since all of the isolated RNA had been reverse transcribed. Some clones are missing from TCRdb's copy, which holds only in-frame ones; the method was immunoSEQ multiplex PCR. The sample contains under 950,000 clones, 17% of which appear only once. Input material: naive CD4+ T cells from blood. These receptors were obtained from a woman under 30 in good health.

The chain combines TRBV2 with TRBJ2-1; TRBD2 matches 8 bases. This CDR3 is 13 amino acids long. Germline assignment: CDR1 SNHLY and CDR2 FYNNEI. V was pared by 7 bases and J by 7 bases, with 6 bases of the junction left unmatched. CDR3 sequence: CASMASGRNEQFF. CDR3 sequence (DNA): TGTGCCAGCATGGCTAGCGGGCGGAATGAGCAGTTCTTC.

This clone was seen a single time. J is TRBJ1-5 and V is TRBV28; 9 bases line up with TRBD1. This CDR3 region has 15 residues. With V trimmed by 6 bases and J by 9 bases, 12 bases remained unmatched. Germline V gene data show CDR1 as MDHEN and CDR2 as SYDVKM. The CDR3 spells CASRPSGTGRRPQHF. In DNA form, the CDR3 reads TGTGCCAGCAGACCTTCCGGGACAGGGAGGAGGCCCCAGCATTTT.

J is TRBJ2-1 and V is TRBV19, with TRBD2 as a possible D gene (6 bases). The CDR3 consists of 14 residues. V lost 7 bases and J lost 8, with 18 bases in between. Germline-derived CDR1 and CDR2 are LNHDA and SQIVND (reference sequence). CDR3 sequence: CASNHRERRDEQFF. The CDR3 nucleotides are TGTGCCAGTAATCACCGGGAGAGACGTGATGAGCAGTTCTTC.

This clone was seen a few times. The J gene is TRBJ1-1, the V gene TRBV6-1; D call uncertain. The V gene lost 5 bases and the J gene lost 4 bases, with 11 bases spanning the gap. This CDR3 has 13 amino acids. The V gene's germline CDR1 is MNHNS and CDR2 SASEGT. CDR3 coding DNA: TGTGCCAGCAGTCGTCTGAGGGCCACTGAAGCTTTCTTT. Its protein is CASSRLRATEAFF.

CDR3: CASSFSRGSGTDEQFF. The CDR3 DNA reads TGTGCCAGCAGCTTTTCCAGGGGGAGCGGTACTGATGAGCAGTTCTTC. The chain recombines TRBV5-4 with TRBJ2-1; 7 bases are shared with TRBD1. This CDR3 contains 16 residues. V lost 2 bases, J lost 8 bases, and 13 bases stayed unmatched. Germline V gives CDR1 SGHNT, CDR2 YYREEE (reference sequence).

Only a few counts were recorded for this clone. The chain employs TRBV9 and TRBJ2-1; weak D call: TRBD2 (6 bases). Per the germline V gene, CDR1 is SGDLS and CDR2 is YYNGEE. Trimming removed 4 bases at V and 4 bases at J, with 12 bases between. CDR3 size: 14 residues. The CDR3 bases are TGTGCCAGCAGCCCCAGGGAGGAATACAATGAGCAGTTCTTC. This translates into CASSPREEYNEQFF. Together with reference TRBV9 and TRBJ2-1, the CDR3 gives the full variable domain: DSGVTQTPKHLITATGQRVTLRCSPRSGDLSVYWYQQSLDQGLQFLIQYYNGEERAKGNILERFSAQQFPDLHSELNLSSLELGDSALYFCASSPREEYNEQFFGPGTRLTVL.

This chain connects TRBV7-8 to TRBJ2-3; D remains ambiguous. This CDR3 comprises 12 residues. The germline CDR1 and CDR2 sequences are SGHVS and FQNEAQ. Trimming left V 4 bases short and J 8 bases short, with 10 bases between. CDR3 in DNA: TGTGCCAGCAGCTATCGGAGCTCTACGCAGTATTTT. It specifies CASSYRSSTQYF.

This clone was recorded a few times. The chain recombines TRBV19 with TRBJ2-1, with TRBD2 as a possible D gene (5 bases). The CDR3 contains 13 residues. Germline V gene sequence: CDR1 LNHDA, CDR2 SQIVND (reference sequence). Trimming shortened V by 10 bases and J by 0 bases, and 10 bases separated the two germline ends. The CDR3: CATRRDSYNEQFF. The CDR3 DNA sequence: TGTGCCACCCGCCGGGACTCCTACAATGAGCAGTTCTTC. The variable domain in full, with the rest retrieved from reference TRBV19 and TRBJ2-1, is DGGITQSPKYLFRKEGQNVTLSCEQNLNHDAMYWYRQDPGQGLRLIYYSQIVNDFQKGDIAEGYSVSREKKESFPLTVTSAQKNPTAFYLCATRRDSYNEQFFGPGTRLTVL.

V usage is TRBV9 and J usage is TRBJ1-1, with a possible D match to TRBD1 (5 bases). The V and J ends lost 3 bases and 5 bases respectively, with 17 bases between them. Per the germline V gene, CDR1 is SGDLS and CDR2 is YYNGEE. The CDR3 has 15 amino acids. As DNA, the CDR3 is TGTGCCAGCAGCGCGGATATGGAAGGGGCGACTGAAGCTTTCTTT. Encoded protein: CASSADMEGATEAFF.

J is TRBJ2-1 and V is TRBV27; 12 bases map to TRBD2. The V gene end was trimmed by 1 base and the J gene end by 2 bases; junction bases not matched to a gene: 6. The CDR3 has 18 amino acids. The germline V gene encodes CDR1 MNHEY and CDR2 SMNVEV (reference sequence). CDR3 sequence: CASSLLGTSGLAYNEQFF. The CDR3 DNA reads TGTGCCAGCAGTTTATTGGGGACTAGCGGGCTAGCCTACAATGAGCAGTTCTTC.

This clone turned up a few times. The chain joins TRBV7-2 to TRBJ2-2; 9 nucleotides line up with TRBD2. Unmatched junction bases numbered 6, after V lost 10 bases and J lost 6 bases. Germline CDR1 SGHTA, CDR2 FQGNSA. The CDR3 is made up of 13 amino acids. Written as DNA, the CDR3 is TGTGCCACCTCTTTAGCGGGAGCCGGGGAGCTGTTTTTT. Residues: CATSLAGAGELFF.

The chain recombines TRBV15 with TRBJ1-4; 10 bases align to TRBD1. From germline, CDR1 is LNHNV and CDR2 YYDKDF (reference sequence). V trimming: 5 bases; J trimming: 7 bases; junction bases outside the gene matches: 10. This CDR3 comprises 16 residues. The CDR3 sequence is CATSENRDRGGEKLFF. The CDR3 DNA sequence: TGTGCCACCAGCGAAAACCGGGACAGGGGAGGTGAAAAACTGTTTTTT.

The V and J genes are TRBV6-6 and TRBJ1-2; 7 bases map to TRBD1. The CDR3 totals 14 residues. V gave up 10 bases and J gave up 0 bases; unmatched junction bases: 8. Germline values: CDR1 MNHNY, CDR2 SVGAGI (reference sequence). The CDR3 region is CATCRQGTNYGYTF. CDR3 nucleotides: TGTGCCACCTGCAGACAGGGAACTAACTATGGCTACACCTTC.

This clone was counted a few times. The rearrangement links TRBV28 to TRBJ2-7; possibly TRBD1 for D (5 bases). Deletions cut 7 bases from V and 3 bases from J, with 16 bases between. CDR1 is MDHEN, CDR2 SYDVKM, per germline. The CDR3 contains 14 residues. The CDR3 coding sequence is TGTGCCAGCACCCCCTTGGGGCTAGTCTACGAGCAGTACTTC. This sequence encodes CASTPLGLVYEQYF.

The chain couples TRBV7-9 to TRBJ2-3, with D unresolved. Germline V lookup: CDR1 SEHNR, CDR2 FQNEAQ (reference sequence). This CDR3 comprises 13 residues. V lost 0 bases to trimming and J lost 4 bases, with 5 bases between them. CDR3 residues: CASSLAVPDTQYF. The CDR3 DNA sequence: TGTGCCAGCAGCTTAGCTGTGCCAGATACGCAGTATTTT.

In this sample, this clone turned up a few times. This chain connects TRBV27 to TRBJ1-3; D is unclear. The CDR3 is made up of 14 amino acids. Trimming shortened V by 9 bases and J by 0 bases, and 12 bases separated the two germline ends. Germline V gene lookup returns CDR1 MNHEY and CDR2 SMNVEV (reference sequence). CDR3 in amino acids: CARRLNSSGNTIYF. In DNA, the CDR3 is TGTGCCAGACGCTTAAATAGCTCTGGAAACACCATATATTTT.

J is TRBJ2-2 and V is TRBV7-9, with 12 bases that match TRBD2. V shed 2 bases, J shed 7 bases, and the junction held 8 bases outside the gene matches. Per the germline V gene, CDR1 is SEHNR and CDR2 is FQNEAQ (reference sequence). CDR3 length: 17 residues. The CDR3 DNA is TGTGCCAGCAGCTTATTTTGGACTAGCGGGATAAGCGGGGAGCTGTTTTTT. Encoded protein: CASSLFWTSGISGELFF.

The table lists this clone with a few counts. Other DNA sequences in this specimen translate into the identical CDR3. The chain carries TRBV25-1 and TRBJ1-5; TRBD1 is a possible D gene (5 bases). CDR1 is MGHDK, CDR2 SYGVNS, per germline. V was trimmed by 4 bases and J by 4 bases, leaving 5 bases between them. This CDR3 contains 12 residues. The CDR3 coding sequence is TGTGCCAGCAGTGGGGGGAATCAGCCCCAGCATTTT. Translation: CASSGGNQPQHF.

The chain links TRBV7-9 to TRBJ2-1, with D possibly matching TRBD2 (6 bases). CDR3 length: 14 amino acids. Trimming cost V 5 bases and J 6 bases, with 14 bases left between them. In germline, CDR1 is SEHNR, CDR2 FQNEAQ (reference sequence). The CDR3 DNA sequence: TGTGCCAGCAGCCGGGACTCTGCGGGCAATGAGCAGTTCTTC. It encodes CASSRDSAGNEQFF.

This chain links TRBV6-6 with TRBJ1-5, with no clear D. Germline assignment: CDR1 MNHNY and CDR2 SVGAGI (reference sequence). This CDR3 is 14 amino acids long. V was clipped by 5 bases and J by 0 bases, with 8 bases between them. The CDR3 is CASSVGYSNQPQHF. In nucleotides, the CDR3 is TGTGCCAGCAGTGTGGGGTATAGCAATCAGCCCCAGCATTTT.

The table lists this clone with a few counts. The V and J genes are TRBV27 and TRBJ2-3, with D perhaps matching TRBD1 (7 bases). The CDR3 contains 15 residues. V was clipped by 4 bases and J by 2 bases, with 13 bases between them. Germline V gene data show CDR1 as MNHEY and CDR2 as SMNVEV (reference sequence). CDR3 residues: CASSYRGTVTDTQYF. In DNA form, the CDR3 reads TGTGCCAGCAGTTATCGGGGGACAGTCACAGATACGCAGTATTTT.

This clone was detected once. The chain joins TRBV5-4 to TRBJ2-1, with 8 bases fitting TRBD2. Germline lookup yields CDR1 SGHNT and CDR2 YYREEE (reference sequence). V trimming: 0 bases; J trimming: 5 bases; junction bases outside the gene matches: 13. The CDR3 spans 18 residues. The CDR3 loop is CASSLELAGPSLDNEQFF. CDR3 nucleotide sequence: TGTGCCAGCAGCTTGGAGCTAGCGGGCCCCTCCCTAGACAATGAGCAGTTCTTC.

The chain employs TRBV11-2 and TRBJ1-2; a possible D gene is TRBD1 (6 bases). The V gene's germline CDR1 is SGHAT and CDR2 FQNNGV. The CDR3 is 13 residues long. Deletions cut 5 bases from V and 8 bases from J, with 15 bases between. CDR3 sequence: CASSTEQGAGYTF. CDR3 sequence (DNA): TGTGCCAGCAGCACAGAACAGGGTGCCGGCTACACCTTC. The variable domain in full, completed from reference TRBV11-2 and TRBJ1-2, reads EAGVAQSPRYKIIEKRQSVAFWCNPISGHATLYWYQQILGQGPKLLIQFQNNGVVDDSQLPKDRFSAERLKGVDSTLKIQPAKLEDSAVYLCASSTEQGAGYTFGSGTRLTVV.